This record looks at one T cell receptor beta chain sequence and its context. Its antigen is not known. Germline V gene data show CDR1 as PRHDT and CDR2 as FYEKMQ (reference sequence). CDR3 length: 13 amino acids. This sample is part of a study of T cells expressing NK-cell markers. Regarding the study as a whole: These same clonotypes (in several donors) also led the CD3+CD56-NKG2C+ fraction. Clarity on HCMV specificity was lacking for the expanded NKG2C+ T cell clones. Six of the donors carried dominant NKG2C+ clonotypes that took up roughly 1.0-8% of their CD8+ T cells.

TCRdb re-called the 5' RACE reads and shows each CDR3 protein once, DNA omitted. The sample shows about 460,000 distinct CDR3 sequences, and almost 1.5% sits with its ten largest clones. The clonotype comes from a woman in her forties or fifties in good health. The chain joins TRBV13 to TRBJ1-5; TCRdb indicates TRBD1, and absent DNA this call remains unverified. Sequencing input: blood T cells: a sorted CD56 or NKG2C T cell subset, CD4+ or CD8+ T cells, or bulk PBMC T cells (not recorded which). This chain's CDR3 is CASSLRQGPPQHF.